The source of this TCR beta chain is a study of blood T cells in healthy people across ages. Looking at the study overall: Template switching retrieved approximately one barcoded beta molecule for each two T cells. The study's findings and limits: When one million T cells were used, diversity estimates were thought to be underestimates. In older individuals, TCR beta diversity per million T cells was lower, falling roughly linearly with age. In these data, TCR beta diversity tracked strongly with naive T cell percentage.

This clonotype was counted a few times. Its antigen is currently unknown. Using a J-beta primer mix together with a sample-barcoded 5' primer, a second PCR was run for roughly 6 to 12 cycles. TCRdb recomputed calls from the 5' RACE reads with MiXCR, one row per CDR3 protein. The repertoire consists of 600,000 to 800,000 distinct CDR3 sequences, with around 21% occurring once and the leading ten covering 3.6%. V gave up 5 bases and J gave up 8 bases; unmatched junction bases: 3. This CDR3 spans 12 amino acids. Per germline, CDR1 SGHTA and CDR2 FQGNSA. The clonotype originates from a man aged 65 to 79 in good health. V and J are TRBV7-2 and TRBJ1-1, with TRBD1 matching over 9 bases. Specimen: blood. The CDR3 protein is CASSGGTGEAFF. CDR3 in DNA: TGTGCCAGCAGCGGAGGGACAGGGGAAGCTTTCTTT.